The next 24 T cell receptor beta chains were all read from a single sample in a study of blood T cell repertoires in COVID-19 (dated by TCRdb to 2018 to 2020). Preparation of the library involved the immunoSEQ multiplex PCR assay. TCRdb mirrors the immuneACCESS table, restricted to in-frame sequences. Some clones are absent from its copies; in checked studies, under half trace to an unresolved V gene, and the reason for the others is unknown. The sample has 200,000 to 300,000 clones on record, approximately 85% of them singletons. The ten largest clones add up to approximately 0.7% of the sample. The sequenced sample consisted of peripheral blood. The receptors come from a human donor in a cohort sampled during active COVID-19.

The V and J genes are TRBV30 and TRBJ1-2; D is ambiguous. Germline CDR1 GTSNPN, CDR2 SVGIG (reference sequence). V was shortened by 7 bases and J by 2 bases, with 14 bases between the two germline ends. CDR3 length: 13 residues. CDR3 DNA sequence: TGTGCCTTCACCACTGGTGAGAACTATGGCTACACCTTC. Translated, it gives CAFTTGENYGYTF.

The rearrangement joins TRBV4-3 to TRBJ2-7; 9 bases are a match to TRBD2. Germline-derived CDR1 and CDR2 are LGHNA and YSLEER. The CDR3 has 19 residues. V lost 0 bases to trimming and J lost 2 bases; unmatched junction nucleotides: 14. CDR3 in amino acids: CASSQETGILGLAPYEQYF. CDR3 coding DNA: TGCGCCAGCAGCCAAGAGACTGGGATTTTGGGACTAGCACCCTACGAGCAGTACTTC.

This chain uses TRBV7-2 with TRBJ2-5, with a possible D match to TRBD2 (5 bases). Germline CDR1 SGHTA, CDR2 FQGNSA. This CDR3 spans 14 amino acids. V was shortened by 2 bases and J by 5 bases, with 12 bases between the two germline ends. CDR3 DNA: TGTGCCAGCAGCTTATCGGGGTTCCGGGAGACCCAGTACTTC. Its translation: CASSLSGFRETQYF.

The chain carries TRBV11-2 and TRBJ2-1; 8 nucleotides align to TRBD2. The V segment lost 5 bases and the J segment 8 bases; nucleotides outside the gene matches: 17. The V gene's germline CDR1 is SGHAT and CDR2 FQNNGV. The CDR3 contains 17 residues. The CDR3 DNA reads as TGTGCCAGCAGCCTCGATAACTGGCGGGGGGCGAGGGATGAGCAGTTCTTC. This sequence encodes CASSLDNWRGARDEQFF.

In nucleotides, the CDR3 is TGTGCCAGCAGTGCCCTATTACGCCCCTATGGCTACACCTTC. Its translation: CASSALLRPYGYTF. The chain recombines TRBV27 with TRBJ1-2; D ambiguous. The CDR3 consists of 14 residues. V was shortened by 5 bases and J by 4 bases, with 14 bases between the two germline ends. Germline V gene sequence: CDR1 MNHEY, CDR2 SMNVEV (reference sequence).

The CDR3 nucleotides are TGTGCCAGCAGCTTGGGGCAGGGGAGGGACGAGCAGTACTTC. Its translation: CASSLGQGRDEQYF. V is TRBV5-4 and J is TRBJ2-7, with D possibly TRBD2 on 7 matching bases. The V gene's germline CDR1 is SGHNT and CDR2 YYREEE (reference sequence). Between the trimmed V and J ends, which lost 0 bases and 5 bases, there was a span of 12 bases. The CDR3 sequence is 14 residues long.

This clone was detected once. CDR3 DNA: TGTGCCAGCAGCTTGGCCTCGACAGGGGGCAACGGCTACACCTTC. Translated: CASSLASTGGNGYTF. The chain recombines TRBV5-5 with TRBJ1-2; 10 bases fit TRBD1. Unmatched junction bases numbered 7, after V lost 0 bases and J lost 8 bases. Germline values: CDR1 SGHKS, CDR2 YYEKEE (reference sequence). This CDR3 is 15 amino acids long. The complete variable domain, with remaining parts taken from reference TRBV5-5 and TRBJ1-2, reads DAGVTQSPTHLIKTRGQQVTLRCSPISGHKSVSWYQQVLGQGPQFIFQYYEKEERGRGNFPDRFSARQFPNYSSELNVNALLLGDSALYLCASSLASTGGNGYTFGSGTRLTVV.

This clone has only a few counts. V and J are TRBV7-8 and TRBJ2-1, with D perhaps matching TRBD2 (5 bases). Germline lookup yields CDR1 SGHVS and CDR2 FQNEAQ. The CDR3 sequence is 9 residues long. Trimming took 9 bases from V and 10 from J, leaving 7 bases between them. This chain's CDR3 is CASKREQFF. Written as DNA, the CDR3 is TGTGCCAGTAAGCGGGAGCAGTTCTTC.

This rearrangement joins TRBV30 to TRBJ2-7, with 9 bases identical to TRBD2. Germline CDR1 and CDR2: GTSNPN and SVGIG (reference sequence). Germline trimming cut 3 bases from V and 3 bases from J; bases unmatched to any gene: 12. The CDR3 consists of 16 residues. This CDR3 reads CAWRQAGGRPFYEQYF. DNA for the CDR3: TGTGCCTGGAGACAAGCGGGAGGACGTCCTTTCTACGAGCAGTACTTC.

The V call is TRBV28, the J call TRBJ2-7; possible D gene TRBD2, 7 bases. The length of the CDR3 is 15 residues. V was pared by 6 bases and J by 1 base, with 16 bases between. CDR1 and CDR2 from the germline V gene are MDHEN and SYDVKM. CDR3 in DNA: TGTGCCAGCAGGGCTAGGGGGGGCCTTTCCTACGAGCAGTACTTC. Residues: CASRARGGLSYEQYF.

V gene TRBV19 combines with J gene TRBJ2-7; 7 bases are a match to TRBD1. The V gene end was trimmed by 5 bases and the J gene end by 0 bases; junction bases not matched to a gene: 7. The CDR3 is 15 residues long. Germline CDR1 and CDR2: LNHDA and SQIVND (reference sequence). This CDR3 is CASSHNRDSSYEQYF. The CDR3 nucleotides are TGTGCCAGTAGTCACAACCGGGACAGCTCCTACGAGCAGTACTTC.

The chain uses TRBV7-8 and TRBJ1-5; 10 bases are shared with TRBD1. CDR1 is SGHVS, CDR2 FQNEAQ, per germline. Trimming removed 5 bases from V and 5 bases from J; junction bases left unmatched: 9. This CDR3 contains 16 residues. This chain's CDR3 is CASSHLGTGDYQPQHF. CDR3 nucleotides: TGTGCCAGCAGCCACCTCGGGACAGGGGATTATCAGCCCCAGCATTTT.

The chain couples TRBV5-1 to TRBJ2-7; D is possibly TRBD1 (6 bases). Trimming shortened V by 1 base and J by 4 bases, and 15 bases separated the two germline ends. Germline assignment: CDR1 SGHRS and CDR2 YFSETQ. The CDR3 spans 15 residues. This CDR3 reads CASSLNPGQIYEQYF. The CDR3 DNA reads TGCGCCAGCAGCTTGAACCCGGGACAAATATACGAGCAGTACTTC.

The chain has TRBV24-1 and TRBJ1-2; tentatively, D is TRBD1 (5 bases). Deletions cut 9 bases from V and 4 bases from J, with 17 bases between. Per the germline V gene, CDR1 is KGHDR and CDR2 is SFDVKD. The CDR3 covers 14 residues. Here the CDR3 reads CATSPRRDTYGYTF. The CDR3 bases are TGTGCCACCTCCCCTCGCAGGGATACCTATGGCTACACCTTC.

The V call is TRBV7-2, the J call TRBJ2-7, with TRBD1 identical over 7 bases. Germline V CDR1 and CDR2: SGHTA, FQGNSA. CDR3 length: 16 residues. V trimming: 1 base; J trimming: 3 bases; junction bases outside the gene matches: 9. The CDR3 sequence: CASSLGDRVTVYEQYF. The CDR3 DNA reads as TGTGCCAGCAGCTTAGGAGACAGGGTGACGGTCTACGAGCAGTACTTC.

The chain has TRBV4-3 and TRBJ2-3; no firm D call. Germline CDR1 reads LGHNA; CDR2 reads YSLEER. The CDR3 spans 14 residues. Trimming left V 4 bases short and J 2 bases short, with 10 bases between. CDR3 sequence: CASSLRTNTDTQYF. Written as DNA, the CDR3 is TGCGCCAGCAGCCTTAGAACGAACACAGATACGCAGTATTTT.

The gene calls are TRBV12-2 and TRBJ1-5; the listed D gene, TRBD1, was not tested against the DNA. TRBV12-2 is classified as a pseudogene. The CDR3 loop spans 18 amino acids. Written as DNA, the CDR3 is TGTGCAAGTCGCTTTTACCGACAGGGCCCGTATAGCAATCAGCCCCAGCATTTT. Translated, it gives CASRFYRQGPYSNQPQHF.

This chain uses TRBV7-3 with TRBJ2-5; perhaps TRBD1 as D (6 bases). The germline V gene encodes CDR1 SGHTA and CDR2 FQGTGA. The V end lost 5 bases, the J end lost 7 bases, and 14 bases lay between the germline ends. The CDR3 runs 13 residues. As DNA, the CDR3 is TGTGCCAGCAGCCCGGACAGAGAGGGGACCCAGTACTTC. Its protein is CASSPDREGTQYF.

V is TRBV4-2 and J is TRBJ2-3; the match to TRBD2 covers 9 bases. CDR3 length equals 19 residues. CDR1 is LGHNA and CDR2 is YNFKEQ in the germline V gene. V lost 2 bases to trimming and J lost 0 bases; unmatched junction nucleotides: 12. CDR3 bases: TGTGCCAGCAGCCAACGTATTAGCGGGGGCCCCTCTAGCACAGATACGCAGTATTTT. Its protein product is CASSQRISGGPSSTDTQYF.

The V gene is TRBV2, the J gene TRBJ1-1; D may be TRBD1 (5 bases). V lost 8 bases to trimming and J lost 1 base, with 11 bases between them. The germline V gene has CDR1 SNHLY and CDR2 FYNNEI. The CDR3 sequence is 13 residues long. The CDR3 coding sequence is TGTGCCAGCCGACGGGGGGGGAACACTGAAGCTTTCTTT. This encodes CASRRGGNTEAFF.

This chain connects TRBV3-1 (or the pseudogene TRBV3-2) to TRBJ1-5; no definite D call. Looked up from germline, CDR1 is LGHDT and CDR2 is YNNKEL (reference sequence). The ends were cut back, 0 bases at V and 1 base at J, with 13 bases in the middle. The CDR3 length is 17 residues. The CDR3 region is CASSQEGGWQSNQPQHF. CDR3 nucleotide sequence: TGTGCCAGCAGCCAAGAGGGAGGGTGGCAAAGCAATCAGCCCCAGCATTTT.

The chain carries TRBV11-3 and TRBJ2-1; D unclear. Per germline, CDR1 SGHNT and CDR2 YENEEA. The CDR3 runs to 16 residues. Between the trimmed V and J ends, which lost 0 bases and 1 base, there was a span of 10 bases. The CDR3: CASSLDYSRSYNEQFF. The CDR3 DNA reads as TGTGCCAGCAGCTTAGATTACTCCAGGTCCTACAATGAGCAGTTCTTC.

The count of this clone is one. V and J are TRBV29-1 and TRBJ1-1; D not resolved. Germline loops: CDR1 SQVTM, CDR2 ANQGSEA. Trimming left V 2 bases short and J 3 bases short, with 4 bases between. The CDR3 is 11 residues long. The CDR3 coding sequence is TGCAGCGTTGAATTCGACACTGAAGCTTTCTTT. It is translated as CSVEFDTEAFF.

The chain combines TRBV28 with TRBJ2-7; 7 bases map to TRBD2. Germline-derived CDR1 and CDR2 are MDHEN and SYDVKM. With V trimmed by 7 bases and J by 0 bases, 9 bases remained unmatched. CDR3 length equals 15 residues. The CDR3 region is CASTTSAYLSYEQYF. For the CDR3, the DNA is TGTGCCAGCACAACTAGCGCTTACCTCTCCTACGAGCAGTACTTC.